The sequence of this TCR beta chain was determined in a study of CD8 T cells in ankylosing spondylitis. This clonotype was counted ten times or more. Its target is unknown. Study-wide results and caveats: A subset of motif variants has previously been described in the synovial fluid and blood of reactive arthritis. It appeared that ankylosing spondylitis blood was characterized by a TCR beta motif of about eight highly homologous variants.

The CDR3 contains 16 residues. V was shortened by 7 bases and J by 1 base, with 18 bases between the two germline ends. Libraries for TCR beta were made by quantitative 5'-RACE with molecular barcodes. TCRdb re-analysed the 5' RACE reads in MiXCR, keeping a single row per CDR3 protein. The sample carries about 160,000 distinct CDR3 sequences, approximately 20% recorded once. The sample was blood, either unsorted or a sorted T cell fraction (not recorded which). The chain is built from TRBV12-3 or TRBV12-4 and TRBJ2-3; TRBD2 is a possible D gene (5 bases). This TCR came from a male donor with ankylosing spondylitis or in good health (not recorded which). CDR3 sequence: CASKPGSPWGTDTQYF. As DNA, the CDR3 is TGTGCCAGCAAACCGGGGAGTCCCTGGGGCACAGATACGCAGTATTTT.